The 12 T cell receptor beta chains below come from one sample, sequenced in a study of beta chain features in type 1 diabetes. Their cognate antigens are unknown. All of the isolated RNA was reverse transcribed, so expressed TCRB transcripts were sequenced. Repertoires were generated with immunoSEQ multiplex PCR, while TCRdb's copy carries only in-frame clones and drops some. The repertoire holds 350,000 to 400,000 clones, with 10% to 15% as singletons. Study observations and caveats: Moderate but significant shortening of TCRB CDR3s was recorded in all four CD4+ subsets from Type 1 diabetes patients.

The source material was naive CD4+ T cells from blood. These receptors came from a woman aged 18-30 years with type 1 diabetes.

The genes are TRBV4-3 and TRBJ2-1; D perhaps matches TRBD2 (5 bases). CDR1 and CDR2 (germline): LGHNA, YSLEER. Trimming cost V 2 bases and J 5 bases, with 10 bases left between them. The CDR3 totals 14 residues. The CDR3: CASSQRTLDNEQFF. The DNA for the CDR3 is TGCGCCAGCAGCCAAAGGACTCTTGACAATGAGCAGTTCTTC.

The V and J genes are TRBV29-1 and TRBJ1-2; 8 bases are shared with TRBD1. The germline V gene has CDR1 SQVTM and CDR2 ANQGSEA. This CDR3 contains 12 residues. Germline trimming cut 2 bases from V and 6 bases from J; bases unmatched to any gene: 2. The CDR3 loop is CSVERTGHGYTF. The DNA of the CDR3 is TGCAGCGTTGAAAGGACAGGGCATGGCTACACCTTC.

This clone came up a few times. This chain links TRBV7-2 with TRBJ2-3, with TRBD1 matching over 9 bases. Germline values: CDR1 SGHTA, CDR2 FQGNSA. Trimming at V came to 0 bases and at J to 4 bases, leaving 8 bases not matched to a gene. The CDR3 covers 17 residues. The CDR3 region has the DNA TGTGCCAGCAGCTTAGCCTACGGGACAGGGCAAGCAGATACGCAGTATTTT. Translation: CASSLAYGTGQADTQYF.

This clone has more than one count but fewer than ten. The chain joins TRBV7-8 to TRBJ1-2; 8 bases are shared with TRBD1. The germline V gene has CDR1 SGHVS and CDR2 FQNEAQ. This CDR3 contains 15 residues. V lost 5 bases and J lost 4; bases outside the gene matches: 9. The CDR3, as DNA: TGTGCCAGCAGCCCCCAGGGGGCGGTTAGCTATGGCTACACCTTC. This sequence encodes CASSPQGAVSYGYTF.

The chain recombines TRBV28 with TRBJ1-1; D remains ambiguous. The CDR3 totals 13 residues. Germline loops: CDR1 MDHEN, CDR2 SYDVKM. Trimming took 7 bases from V and 1 from J, leaving 10 bases between them. The DNA for the CDR3 is TGTGCCAGCACTGGGCAACCGAACACTGAAGCTTTCTTT. Protein product: CASTGQPNTEAFF.

This clone has just a few counts. This chain joins TRBV2 and TRBJ2-1, with 9 bases that match TRBD1. V lost 7 bases to trimming and J lost 2 bases; unmatched junction nucleotides: 6. Germline CDR1 reads SNHLY; CDR2 reads FYNNEI. This CDR3 is 15 amino acids long. The CDR3 DNA is TGTGCCAGCACCGAGGGACAGGGCCCCTACAATGAGCAGTTCTTC. Its protein is CASTEGQGPYNEQFF.

The chain is built from TRBV10-3 and TRBJ1-6; 7 bases match TRBD1. CDR3 size: 13 residues. The J segment lost 9 bases and the V segment lost 6 bases, leaving 5 bases of the junction unmatched. The germline gives CDR1 ENHRY, CDR2 SYGVKD. As DNA, the CDR3 is TGTGCCATCAGAAGACAGGGTGGTTCACCCCTCCACTTT. This encodes CAIRRQGGSPLHF.

In nucleotides, the CDR3 is TGTGCCAGCAGACGGGACAAGGAGTTCTTC. Its protein is CASRRDKEFF. The chain combines TRBV2 with TRBJ2-1; D is perhaps TRBD1 (6 bases). V gave up 6 bases and J gave up 14 bases, with 11 bases separating them. The CDR3 covers 10 residues. Germline CDR1 reads SNHLY; CDR2 reads FYNNEI.

This clone was recorded a few times. In nucleotides, the CDR3 is TGTGCCAGCAGTTCCACTAGCGGGCATTGGGATACGCAGTATTTT. Residues: CASSSTSGHWDTQYF. The J gene is TRBJ2-3, the V gene TRBV2, with 9 bases that match TRBD2. V lost 5 bases and J lost 6; bases outside the gene matches: 9. There are 15 residues in the CDR3. Germline V gene data show CDR1 as SNHLY and CDR2 as FYNNEI.

The rearrangement uses TRBV7-9 and TRBJ2-1; 8 bases agree with TRBD2. The CDR3 runs 15 residues. With V trimmed by 5 bases and J by 0 bases, 3 bases remained unmatched. From germline, CDR1 is SEHNR and CDR2 FQNEAQ (reference sequence). CDR3 region: CASSISGNSYNEQFF. The CDR3 DNA reads as TGTGCCAGCAGCATTAGCGGGAACTCCTACAATGAGCAGTTCTTC.

This clone occurred a few times. The V gene is TRBV21-1, the J gene TRBJ1-3; the table's D gene call, TRBD1, was not cross checked with the DNA. TRBV21-1 is flagged as a pseudogene. This CDR3 has 15 amino acids. CDR3 loop: CASSKDPGPGNTIYF. The CDR3 nucleotides read TGTGCCAGCAGCAAAGATCCAGGGCCTGGAAACACCATATATTTT.

To note about this clone: At the DNA level, this CDR3 is encoded by other sequences in the same sample as well. The V gene is TRBV7-2, the J gene TRBJ1-2; D unresolved. This CDR3 has 12 residues. With 5 bases removed from V and 7 bases from J, the gap between germline ends came to 11 bases. The germline V gene has CDR1 SGHTA and CDR2 FQGNSA. Here the CDR3 reads CASSLTGGGYTF. CDR3 coding DNA: TGTGCCAGCAGCCTAACCGGTGGTGGCTACACCTTC.